This T cell receptor (beta chain) was identified in a study of blood T cell repertoires in COVID-19. Study summary: PBMCs, B-cell-depleted T cells, or T cells were the source of the cDNA or gDNA that made up the material.

With V trimmed by 6 bases and J by 10 bases, 6 bases remained unmatched. Germline-derived CDR1 and CDR2 are LNHDA and SQIVND (reference sequence). The CDR3 loop spans 15 amino acids. In the source study's methods: The assay estimated nucleated cells by amplifying reference gene primers. Repertoires were generated with immunoSEQ multiplex PCR, while TCRdb's copy carries only in-frame clones and drops some. The V and J calls and the clone size are those of that table, but D and trimming were determined from the DNA. Among 200,000 to 300,000 clones listed, around 89% were seen once. Participant ages covered roughly 18 to 89 years across around 22 US areas.

This rearrangement joins TRBV19 to TRBJ2-6; 13 positions match TRBD2. Sequenced: PBMCs or T cells enriched from blood (not recorded which). This TCR was recovered from a woman in her thirties or forties with acute COVID-19. The CDR3, as DNA: TGTGCCAGTAGGACCGGACTAGCGGGAGCGAACGTCCTGACTTTC. This gives the protein CASRTGLAGANVLTF.